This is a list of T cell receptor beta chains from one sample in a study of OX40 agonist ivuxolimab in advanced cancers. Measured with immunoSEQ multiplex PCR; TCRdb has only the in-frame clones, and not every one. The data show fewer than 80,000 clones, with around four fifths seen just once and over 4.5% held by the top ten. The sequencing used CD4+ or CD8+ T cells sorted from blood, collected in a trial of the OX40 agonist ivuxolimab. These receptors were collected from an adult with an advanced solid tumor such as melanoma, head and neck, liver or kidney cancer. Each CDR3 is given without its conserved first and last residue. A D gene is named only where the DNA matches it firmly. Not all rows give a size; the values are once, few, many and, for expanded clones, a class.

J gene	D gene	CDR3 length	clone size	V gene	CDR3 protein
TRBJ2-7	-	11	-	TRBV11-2	ASSLAGRGEQY
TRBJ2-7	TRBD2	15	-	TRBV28	ASSRRLAGPPGDEQY
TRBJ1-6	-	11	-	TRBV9	ASSAGMGSPLH
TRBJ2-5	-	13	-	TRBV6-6	ASSYSDSAKETQY
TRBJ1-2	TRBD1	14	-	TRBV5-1	ASSLAIGQGTGGYT
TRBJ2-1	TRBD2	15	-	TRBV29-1	SVAKRVGLAAHNEQF
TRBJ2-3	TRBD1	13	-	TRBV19	ASRKQGASTDTQY
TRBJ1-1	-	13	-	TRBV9	ASSVLVSQRSEAF
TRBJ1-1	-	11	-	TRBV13	ASSLGGNTEAF
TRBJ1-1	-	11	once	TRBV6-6	ASSPYRDTEAF
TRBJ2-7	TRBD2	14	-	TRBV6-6	ASGPGGQGRYGEQY
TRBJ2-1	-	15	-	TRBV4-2	ASSQEGNIGPGYEQF
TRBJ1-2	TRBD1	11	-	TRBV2	ASSGDRGHGYT
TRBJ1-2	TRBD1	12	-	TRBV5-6	ASSWAGGSYGYT
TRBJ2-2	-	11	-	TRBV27	ASSLSITGELF
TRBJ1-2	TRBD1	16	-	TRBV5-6	ASSLVGGLGIVDYGYT
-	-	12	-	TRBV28	ASSRPGLSPEQY
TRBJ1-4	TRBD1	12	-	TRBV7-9	ASSTGAWDEKLF
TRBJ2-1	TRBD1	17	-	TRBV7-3	ASSLSARGQGWSYNEQF
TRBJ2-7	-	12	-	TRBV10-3	AISDWQGADEQY
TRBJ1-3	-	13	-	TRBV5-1	ASSLVGGTRNTIY
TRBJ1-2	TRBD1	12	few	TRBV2	ASRSLGGGNGYT
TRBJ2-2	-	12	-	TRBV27	ASSLRGFGGELF
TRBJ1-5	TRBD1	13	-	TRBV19	ASRRDSQAYQPQH
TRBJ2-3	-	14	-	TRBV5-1	ASSLQVGGSADTQY
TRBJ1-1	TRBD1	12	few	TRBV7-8	ASSTGVLSTEAF
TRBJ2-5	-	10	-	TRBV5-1	ASSEPEGTQY
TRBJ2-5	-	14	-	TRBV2	ASNRLKSLGGETQY
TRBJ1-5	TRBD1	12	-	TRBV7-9	ASSFGDRGQPQH
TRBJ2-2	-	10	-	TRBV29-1	SARDVAGELF